This T cell receptor beta chain comes out of a study of T cells after yellow fever vaccination. Whole-study context: When fractions had low cell numbers, they were prepared with SMART-Seq v4 Ultra Low Input.

Study-wide results and limits: In post-booster samples, most primary-vaccination clones reappeared (roughly 96% CD4, roughly 88% CD8). Secondary responses were weaker yet peaked faster, day 5 versus 15.

One entry per CDR3 protein, called by TCRdb with MiXCR from the 5' RACE reads. In the table there are 300,000 to 400,000 distinct CDR3 sequences, about 8.7% of which are singletons. About this clonotype itself: Its antigen is not identified.

CDR1 LGHDT and CDR2 YNNKEL come from the germline V gene (reference sequence). V dropped 8 bases and J dropped 7; count of bases not matched to a gene: 19. This CDR3 has 17 residues. The source was PBMCs, collected on the day of the first yellow fever vaccination. V is TRBV3-1 and J is TRBJ2-2, with 7 bases identical to TRBD1. The clonotype comes from a man aged 18 to 29 who received the YFV17D yellow fever vaccine. CDR3 DNA sequence: TGTGCCAGCTCCAAAGATGTTGGGACGGACAGGAACGGGGAGCTGTTTTTT. It translates to CASSKDVGTDRNGELFF.